This T cell receptor (beta chain) was captured by sequencing in a study of PD-1 blockade in classical Hodgkin lymphoma. Findings and limits, study-wide: Nothing has yet pinned down what causes the repertoire differences, possibly disease activity or prior therapy. Patients with a complete response exhibited baseline diversity comparable to newly diagnosed patients. Compared with healthy donors, newly diagnosed patients reportedly showed lower baseline TCR diversity. Exclusion applied to patients who initiated nivolumab less than 1 year following ASCT.

TCRdb's copy holds only in-frame clones and misses some; the assay was immunoSEQ multiplex PCR. Here the sample spans more than 40,000 clones, 80% being singletons. The table lists this clone with a count of one. The antigen is unknown. Stated time point: cycle 4 day 1 (C4D1), after more than five weeks of nivolumab. All patients relapsed after autologous stem cell transplantation, and brentuximab vedotin exposure varied. The receptor comes from a human donor with classical Hodgkin lymphoma. The source material was peripheral blood mononuclear cells (PBMCs), sampled before the fourth cycle of nivolumab.

CDR3 DNA sequence: TGCGCCAGCAGCCCATTAGGGGGGGGCTATGGCTACACCTTC. Amino acids: CASSPLGGGYGYTF. The chain is built from TRBV5-1 and TRBJ1-2, with a weak D call TRBD1 (6 bases). Between the trimmed V and J ends, which lost 4 bases and 4 bases, there was a span of 14 bases. Per the germline V gene, CDR1 is SGHRS and CDR2 is YFSETQ. The CDR3 extends over 14 amino acids.